The 14 T cell receptor beta chains in this list originate from one sample, sequenced in a study of T cells in Graves' hyperthyroidism and ophthalmopathy (dated by TCRdb to 2018 to 2020). The library was built by means of multiplex PCR. The sample was run on an Illumina HiSeq 2000. TCR beta CDR3 regions were amplified from RNA transcripts. The first round of RT-PCR for the TCR CDR3 was performed with the HTBI primer set and the Qiagen OneStep RT-PCR kit. Starting from the raw public reads, TCRdb applied fastp trimming at Q25, assembled clones with MiXCR and retained in-frame beta chains. Each entry merges the rows of one CDR3 protein and shows their most common DNA and genes. The sample data list approximately 870,000 distinct CDR3 sequences, and over 35% of these were observed just once. The ten most abundant clones make up about 8.9% of the sample. The sample was blood. The receptors were sampled from a man in his late teens or twenties with Graves' hyperthyroidism.

As concerns this clonotype: The junction departs from germline at one end; a sequencing error may be responsible. This chain joins TRBV19 and TRBJ2-7; D possibly uses TRBD1 or TRBD2 (5 bases each). From germline, CDR1 is LNHDA and CDR2 SQIVND (reference sequence). The CDR3 is made up of 13 amino acids. CDR3 in DNA: TGTACCAGTAGTATCGGGGCACCCTACGAGCAGTACTTC. It encodes CTSSIGAPYEQYF.

This clonotype came up a few times. V usage is TRBV19 and J usage is TRBJ2-7; D call uncertain. V was trimmed by 8 bases and J by 3 bases, leaving 14 bases between them. Germline CDR1 and CDR2: LNHDA and SQIVND (reference sequence). The CDR3 is 13 amino acids. The CDR3 DNA reads as TGTGCCAGTGGCGATGGTGGGTACTACGAGCAGTACTTC. Its protein is CASGDGGYYEQYF.

V is TRBV6-1 and J is TRBJ1-5; 9 bases agree with TRBD1. This CDR3 is built from 14 residues. V shed 4 bases and J 6 bases; nucleotides not matched to a gene: 4. Germline-derived CDR1 and CDR2 are MNHNS and SASEGT. This CDR3 is CASSGQGGSQPQHF. The DNA for the CDR3 is TGTGCCAGCAGTGGACAGGGGGGAAGTCAGCCCCAGCATTTT.

This clonotype was picked up a small number of times. The rearrangement links TRBV7-2 to TRBJ1-3, with D uncertain. Germline assignment: CDR1 SGHTA and CDR2 FQGNSA. The CDR3 runs 16 residues. V was trimmed by 1 base and J by 2 bases, leaving 12 bases between them. In nucleotides, the CDR3 is TGTGCCAGCAGCTTAGAATTAGCTGACGCTGGAAACACCATATATTTT. Protein product: CASSLELADAGNTIYF.

The chain uses TRBV29-1 and TRBJ1-5; TRBD1 might be the D (6 bases). Germline assignment: CDR1 SQVTM and CDR2 ANQGSEA. Trimming took off 5 bases at V and 4 bases at J, with 12 bases between the two ends. The CDR3 is 13 amino acids. The CDR3 DNA sequence: TGCAGCGTTTTTACAGGGTTAAATCAGCCCCAGCATTTT. Protein sequence: CSVFTGLNQPQHF.

This chain links TRBV28 with TRBJ1-5; 8 nucleotides align to TRBD1. CDR3 length: 17 residues. Germline-derived CDR1 and CDR2 are MDHEN and SYDVKM. The V gene end was trimmed by 6 bases and the J gene end by 1 base; junction bases not matched to a gene: 11. CDR3 nucleotides: TGTGCCAGCAGAGACAGGGGCGTGGGATGGAGCAATCAGCCCCAGCATTTT. This sequence encodes CASRDRGVGWSNQPQHF. Full variable domain (outside the CDR3, taken from reference TRBV28 and TRBJ1-5): DVKVTQSSRYLVKRTGEKVFLECVQDMDHENMFWYRQDPGLGLRLIYFSYDVKMKEKGDIPEGYSVSREKKERFSLILESASTNQTSMYLCASRDRGVGWSNQPQHFGDGTRLSIL.

This clonotype was detected a few times. J is TRBJ2-7 and V is TRBV7-9; 7 bases agree with TRBD2. There are 16 residues in the CDR3. CDR1 SEHNR and CDR2 FQNEAQ come from the germline V gene (reference sequence). V trimming: 1 base; J trimming: 0 bases; junction bases outside the gene matches: 6. CDR3 coding DNA: TGTGCCAGCAGCTTAGAGGGCGGGGGATACTCCTACGAGCAGTACTTC. Its protein product is CASSLEGGGYSYEQYF.

This clonotype was recorded many times. The chain combines TRBV19 with TRBJ1-5; 7 nucleotides line up with TRBD1. V was pared by 7 bases and J by 6 bases, with 9 bases of the junction left unmatched. The CDR3 consists of 14 residues. Per the germline V gene, CDR1 is LNHDA and CDR2 is SQIVND (reference sequence). CDR3 sequence (DNA): TGTGCCAGTACCATGACAGGGCTGGTTCAGCCCCAGCATTTT. Translation gives CASTMTGLVQPQHF.

This clonotype was seen only a few times. The rearrangement links TRBV19 to TRBJ2-5; D gene unclear. Germline V gives CDR1 LNHDA, CDR2 SQIVND (reference sequence). V was shortened by 1 base and J by 5 bases, with 23 bases between the two germline ends. The CDR3 contains 18 residues. DNA of the CDR3: TGTGCCAGTAGTATAGGGGGTTTGACGTCGCTAGGATGGGAGACCCAGTACTTC. The encoded protein is CASSIGGLTSLGWETQYF.

The J gene is TRBJ2-2, the V gene TRBV20-1, with 7 bases aligning to TRBD1. The CDR3 extends over 15 amino acids. The J segment lost 4 bases and the V segment lost 0 bases, leaving 5 bases of the junction unmatched. CDR1 and CDR2 from the germline V gene are DFQATT and SNEGSKA (reference sequence). The CDR3 spells CSARDEAGGTGELFF. DNA for the CDR3: TGCAGTGCTAGAGATGAGGCAGGGGGCACCGGGGAGCTGTTTTTT.

This chain joins TRBV12-3 or TRBV12-4 and TRBJ1-1, with a weak D call TRBD1 (5 bases). The V and J ends lost 1 base and 7 bases respectively, with 10 bases between them. The CDR3 sequence is 13 residues long. Here the CDR3 reads CASSLGDGIEAFF. The DNA of the CDR3 is TGTGCCAGCAGTTTAGGGGACGGCATTGAAGCTTTCTTT.

This clonotype was seen many times. The V call is TRBV7-9, the J call TRBJ2-7; possibly TRBD1 for D (5 bases). The germline V gene encodes CDR1 SEHNR and CDR2 FQNEAQ (reference sequence). This CDR3 has 13 amino acids. The V end lost 5 bases, the J end lost 3 bases, and 11 bases lay between the germline ends. CDR3 coding DNA: TGTGCCAGCAGCCGGACATCAAGCTACGAGCAGTACTTC. This translates into CASSRTSSYEQYF. Full variable domain (outside the CDR3, taken from reference TRBV7-9 and TRBJ2-7): DTGVSQNPRHKITKRGQNVTFRCDPISEHNRLYWYRQTLGQGPEFLTYFQNEAQLEKSRLLSDRFSAERPKGSFSTLEIQRTEQGDSAMYLCASSRTSSYEQYFGPGTRLTVT.

J is TRBJ2-2 and V is TRBV14; unclear D gene. This CDR3 is 15 amino acids long. Deletions cut 0 bases from V and 2 bases from J, with 7 bases between. Germline lookup yields CDR1 SGHDN and CDR2 FVKESK. The CDR3 protein is CASSQDGTNTGELFF. For the CDR3, the DNA is TGTGCCAGCAGCCAAGATGGAACCAACACCGGGGAGCTGTTTTTT.

This clonotype has more than one count but fewer than ten. V and J are TRBV20-1 and TRBJ2-7; 9 bases are shared with TRBD1. Trimming cost V 6 bases and J 6 bases; bases outside gene matches: 12. This CDR3 has 14 amino acids. Germline CDR1 is DFQATT and CDR2 is SNEGSKA (reference sequence). This CDR3 reads CSAAGTGNVGEQYF. DNA for the CDR3: TGCAGTGCCGCCGGGACAGGGAATGTGGGCGAGCAGTACTTC.